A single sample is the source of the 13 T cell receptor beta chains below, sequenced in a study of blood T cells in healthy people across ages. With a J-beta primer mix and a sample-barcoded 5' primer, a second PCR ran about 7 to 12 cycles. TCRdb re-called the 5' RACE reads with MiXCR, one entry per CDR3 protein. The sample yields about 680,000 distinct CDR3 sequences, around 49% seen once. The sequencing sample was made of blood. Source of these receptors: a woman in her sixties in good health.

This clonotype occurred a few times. For the CDR3, the DNA is TGTGCCAGCAGCTTAGTAGGGTCTAGCGGAGTCCACCAAGAGACCCAGTACTTC. This gives the protein CASSLVGSSGVHQETQYF. This rearrangement joins TRBV7-9 to TRBJ2-5; 7 nucleotides line up with TRBD2. The V gene's germline CDR1 is SEHNR and CDR2 FQNEAQ (reference sequence). There are 18 residues in the CDR3. Trimming took 1 base from V and 0 from J; bases not matched to a gene: 11.

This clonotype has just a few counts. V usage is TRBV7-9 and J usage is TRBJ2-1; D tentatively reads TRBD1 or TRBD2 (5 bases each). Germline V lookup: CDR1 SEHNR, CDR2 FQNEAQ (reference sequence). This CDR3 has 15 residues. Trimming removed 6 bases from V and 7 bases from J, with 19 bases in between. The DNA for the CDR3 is TGTGCCAGCAGATCTCTTCAGGGACCAGGGAATGAGCAGTTCTTC. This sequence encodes CASRSLQGPGNEQFF. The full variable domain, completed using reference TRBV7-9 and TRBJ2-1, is DTGVSQNPRHKITKRGQNVTFRCDPISEHNRLYWYRQTLGQGPEFLTYFQNEAQLEKSRLLSDRFSAERPKGSFSTLEIQRTEQGDSAMYLCASRSLQGPGNEQFFGPGTRLTVL.

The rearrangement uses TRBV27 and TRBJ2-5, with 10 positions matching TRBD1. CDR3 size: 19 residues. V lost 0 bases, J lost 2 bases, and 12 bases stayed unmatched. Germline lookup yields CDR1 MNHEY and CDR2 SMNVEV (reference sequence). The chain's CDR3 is CASSLSPPGGQGPQETQYF. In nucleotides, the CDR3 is TGTGCCAGCAGTTTATCCCCTCCGGGGGGACAGGGGCCTCAAGAGACCCAGTACTTC.

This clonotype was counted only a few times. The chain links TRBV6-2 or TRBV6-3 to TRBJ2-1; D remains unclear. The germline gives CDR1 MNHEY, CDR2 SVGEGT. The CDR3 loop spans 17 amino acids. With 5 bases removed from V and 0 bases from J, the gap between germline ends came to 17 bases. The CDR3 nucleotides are TGTGCCAGCAGTCGGACCCCTACCCCAAGCTCCTACAATGAGCAGTTCTTC. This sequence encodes CASSRTPTPSSYNEQFF.

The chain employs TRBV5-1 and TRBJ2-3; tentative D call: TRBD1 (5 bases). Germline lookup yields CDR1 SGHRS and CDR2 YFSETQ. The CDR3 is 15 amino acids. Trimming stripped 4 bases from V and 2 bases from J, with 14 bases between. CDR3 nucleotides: TGCGCCAGCAGCCGGGCTGGACACGTCACAGATACGCAGTATTTT. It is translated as CASSRAGHVTDTQYF.

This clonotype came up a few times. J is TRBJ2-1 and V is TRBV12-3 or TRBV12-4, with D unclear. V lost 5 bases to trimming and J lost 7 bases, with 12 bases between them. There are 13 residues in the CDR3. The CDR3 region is CASSPQLINEQFF. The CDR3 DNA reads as TGTGCCAGCAGTCCACAACTGATTAATGAGCAGTTCTTC.

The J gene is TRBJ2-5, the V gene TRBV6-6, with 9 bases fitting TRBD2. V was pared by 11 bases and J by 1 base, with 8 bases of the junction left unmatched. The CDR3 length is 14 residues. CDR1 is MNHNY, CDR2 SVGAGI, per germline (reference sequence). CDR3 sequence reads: CASKGAGGQETQYF. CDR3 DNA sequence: TGTGCCTCCAAAGGAGCGGGAGGCCAAGAGACCCAGTACTTC.

CDR3 sequence (DNA): TGTGCCAGCAGGGCTAGGGCGGGAGGTGGCAATGAGCAGTTCTTC. Its protein product is CASRARAGGGNEQFF. V and J are TRBV7-6 and TRBJ2-1; the match to TRBD2 covers 8 bases. V lost 6 bases, J lost 6 bases, and 10 bases stayed unmatched. There are 15 residues in the CDR3. Per germline, CDR1 SGHVS and CDR2 FNYEAQ.

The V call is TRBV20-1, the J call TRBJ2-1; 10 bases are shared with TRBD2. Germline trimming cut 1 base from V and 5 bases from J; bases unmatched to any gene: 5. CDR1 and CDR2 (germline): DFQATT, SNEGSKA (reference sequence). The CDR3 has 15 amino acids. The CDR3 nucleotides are TGCAGTGCTAGAGCCCTAGCGGGGGTTGACAATGAGCAGTTCTTC. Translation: CSARALAGVDNEQFF.

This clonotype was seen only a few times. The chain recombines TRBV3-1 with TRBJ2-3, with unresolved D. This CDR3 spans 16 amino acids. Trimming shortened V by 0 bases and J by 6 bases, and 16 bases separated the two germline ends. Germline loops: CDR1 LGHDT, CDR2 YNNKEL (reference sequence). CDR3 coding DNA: TGTGCCAGCAGCCAAGACCCTCACGGTCCTGCGGATACGCAGTATTTT. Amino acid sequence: CASSQDPHGPADTQYF.

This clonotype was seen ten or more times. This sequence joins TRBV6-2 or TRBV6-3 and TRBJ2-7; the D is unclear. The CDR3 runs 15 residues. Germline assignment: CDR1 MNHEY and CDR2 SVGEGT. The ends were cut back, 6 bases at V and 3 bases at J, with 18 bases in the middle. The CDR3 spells CASSPGYSKHYEQYF. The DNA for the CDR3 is TGTGCCAGCAGCCCCGGGTACAGTAAGCACTACGAGCAGTACTTC.

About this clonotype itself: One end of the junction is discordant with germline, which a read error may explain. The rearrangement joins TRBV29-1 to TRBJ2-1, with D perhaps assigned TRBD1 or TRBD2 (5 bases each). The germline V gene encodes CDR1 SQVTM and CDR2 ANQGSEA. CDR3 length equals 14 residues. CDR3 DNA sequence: TGCAGCGTTGACAGGGACCTCAACTACAGTGAGCAGTTCTTC. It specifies CSVDRDLNYSEQFF.

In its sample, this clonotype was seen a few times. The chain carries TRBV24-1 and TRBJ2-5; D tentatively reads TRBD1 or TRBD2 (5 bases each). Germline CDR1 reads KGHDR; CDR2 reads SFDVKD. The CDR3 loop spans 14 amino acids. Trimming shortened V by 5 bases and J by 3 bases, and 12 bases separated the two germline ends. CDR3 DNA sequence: TGTGCCACCAGTGGCTTCGGGGCGGAAGAGACCCAGTACTTC. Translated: CATSGFGAEETQYF.